The 2 T cell receptor beta chains reported below all come from one sample, sequenced in a study of breast tumors, draining lymph nodes, adjacent tissues. The lymph nodes were axillary draining lymph nodes from breast cancer patients. One entry per CDR3 protein, called by TCRdb with MiXCR from the multiplex PCR reads. The sample lists about 180,000 distinct CDR3 sequences; around 33% were seen once. Sequenced sample: axillary lymph node tissue. These receptor sequences come from a female donor with breast cancer. Some clones in this sample may be carry-over from other donors' samples.

Worth noting for this clonotype: This sequence may be a read error, since a much larger clone differs from it by one base. The chain uses TRBV20-1 and TRBJ2-3, with a possible D match to TRBD1 (6 bases). This CDR3 is built from 14 residues. Germline-derived CDR1 and CDR2 are DFQATT and SNEGSKA (reference sequence). The CDR3 is CSARRDTSTATQYF. DNA for the CDR3: TGCAGTGCCCGAAGGGACACAAGCACAGCTACGCAGTATTTT.

This CDR3 reads CASSGHPSTDTQYF. The CDR3 nucleotides are TGCGCCAGCAGTGGGCACCCAAGCACAGATACGCAGTATTTT. The V gene is TRBV10-2, the J gene TRBJ2-3; D unresolved. The V gene's germline CDR1 is WSHSY and CDR2 SAAADI. The CDR3 loop spans 14 amino acids. Between the trimmed V and J ends, which lost 4 bases and 0 bases, there was a span of 8 bases.